This is a list of T cell receptor beta chains from one sample in a study of regulatory T cells in long-lasting Graves disease. TCRdb processed the multiplex PCR reads anew with MiXCR; each CDR3 protein has one entry. This sample yields 400,000 to 500,000 distinct CDR3 sequences, of which 20% to 25% are seen a single time; approximately 15% belongs to the top ten. The sample was peripheral blood mononuclear cells (PBMCs), taken when the disease was refractory, from a patient treated with antithyroid drugs. The receptors were gathered from a female donor with Graves disease. Each CDR3 is given with its conserved first and last residue. Fields, in order: J gene, clone size, CDR3 length, D gene, V gene, CDR3 DNA, CDR3 protein. A D gene is named only where the DNA matches it firmly. Some rows have no size entry. The others give once, few or many, or a class for an expanded clone.

TRBJ2-3 few 15 TRBD1 TRBV5-1 TGCGCCAGCAGCCCTAACAGGGGGCTCACAGATACGCAGTATTTT CASSPNRGLTDTQYF
TRBJ2-7 NA 11 NA TRBV4-1 TGCGCCAGCAGCCAAGATGAGGAGCAGTACTTC CASSQDEEQYF
TRBJ2-5 few 15 NA TRBV9 TGTGCCAGCAGCGTAGAGCCGGGACCTCAAGAGACCCAGTACTTC CASSVEPGPQETQYF
TRBJ2-5 NA 12 NA TRBV19 TGTGCCAGCAGTTCATCACAAGAGACCCAGTACTTC CASSSSQETQYF
TRBJ2-5 few 15 TRBD2 TRBV20-1 TGCAGTGCGCACTTGGGCGGGAGGAACCAAGAGACCCAGTACTTC CSAHLGGRNQETQYF
TRBJ2-5 NA 17 TRBD2 TRBV11-3 TGTGCCAGCAGCCGTCTTACTAGCGGGTTACTCCAAGAGACCCAGTACTTC CASSRLTSGLLQETQYF
TRBJ1-1 few 15 NA TRBV19 TGTGCCAGTAGTATAGAACCAGTACTGAACACTGAAGCTTTCTTT CASSIEPVLNTEAFF
TRBJ1-4 many 14 TRBD1 TRBV12-3/TRBV12-4 TGTGCCAGCAGTTTAACCAGGGGGAATGAAAAACTGTTTTTT CASSLTRGNEKLFF
TRBJ2-7 few 13 NA TRBV4-1 TGCGCCAGCAGCCAAACGGTAATCTACGAGCAGTACTTC CASSQTVIYEQYF
TRBJ1-2 NA 12 NA TRBV10-2 TGCGCCAGCAGTGAGGGGGTAACCGGCTACACCTTC CASSEGVTGYTF
TRBJ2-5 many 14 NA TRBV12-3/TRBV12-4 TGTGCCAGCAGCTCCATCGGGGGTGACGAGACCCAGTACTTC CASSSIGGDETQYF
TRBJ1-2 many 14 TRBD1 TRBV6-1 TGTGCCAGCACCACGGGACAGGCAAACTATGGCTACACCTTC CASTTGQANYGYTF
TRBJ2-2 NA 14 NA TRBV20-1 TGCAGTGCTGCCGACAGGAGGAACACCGGGGAGCTGTTTTTT CSAADRRNTGELFF
TRBJ2-7 many 14 TRBD1 TRBV28 TGTGCCAGCAGTTTAATCGGCAGGGGGTACGAGCAGTACTTC CASSLIGRGYEQYF
TRBJ2-5 many 14 NA TRBV11-2 TGTGCCAGCAGCTTTAGCGGCCAGGGAGAGACCCAGTACTTC CASSFSGQGETQYF
TRBJ1-4 NA 12 TRBD1 TRBV28 TGTGCAACGACAGGGCCGGCGGAAAAACTGTTTTTT CATTGPAEKLFF